This TCR beta chain comes out of a study of regulatory T cells in long-lasting Graves disease. In the study overall: For a period under 3 months, newly diagnosed Graves' patients had taken antithyroid drugs.

TCR beta libraries were built with iRepertoire HTBI primers and Arm-PCR of CDR3 regions. TCRdb reanalysed the multiplex PCR reads using MiXCR and keeps one entry per CDR3 protein. In the table there are 300,000 to 400,000 distinct CDR3 sequences, approximately 16% of which are singletons. Time point indicated: newly diagnosed GD, antithyroid drugs for less than 3 months. From PBMCs, RNA was extracted and then used to make the TCR library. Ten or more counts support this clonotype. Trimming removed 7 bases at V and 1 base at J, with 11 bases between. Per the germline V gene, CDR1 is ENHRY and CDR2 is SYGVKD. The CDR3 extends over 13 amino acids. Another study also made use of these data, one on T cells in Graves' hyperthyroidism and ophthalmopathy. From that report: In the first-round RT-PCR of the TCR CDR3, the HTBI primer set was used.

This rearrangement joins TRBV10-3 to TRBJ2-7; no reliable D call. The source material was peripheral blood mononuclear cells (PBMCs), sampled at new diagnosis, from a patient treated with antithyroid drugs. The sequence was obtained from a man in his forties with Graves disease. CDR3 sequence reads: CAIKAAASYEQYF. The CDR3 nucleotides are TGTGCCATCAAGGCCGCGGCGTCCTACGAGCAGTACTTC.